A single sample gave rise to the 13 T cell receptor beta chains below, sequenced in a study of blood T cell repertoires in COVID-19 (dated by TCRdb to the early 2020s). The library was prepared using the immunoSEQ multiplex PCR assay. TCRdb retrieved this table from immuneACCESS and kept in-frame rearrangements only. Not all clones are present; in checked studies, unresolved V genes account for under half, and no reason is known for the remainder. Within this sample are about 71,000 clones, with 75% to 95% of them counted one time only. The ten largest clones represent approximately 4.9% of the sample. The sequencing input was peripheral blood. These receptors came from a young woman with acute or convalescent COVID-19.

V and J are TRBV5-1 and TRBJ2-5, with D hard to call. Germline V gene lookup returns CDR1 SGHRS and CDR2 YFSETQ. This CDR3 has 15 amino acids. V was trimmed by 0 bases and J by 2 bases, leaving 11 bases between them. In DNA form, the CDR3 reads TGCGCCAGCAGCTTGGCCTACGCTGAGCAAGAGACCCAGTACTTC. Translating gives CASSLAYAEQETQYF.

The CDR3 nucleotides are TGTGCCAGCTCAGCCGTCCCCAACGGACAGGATCTAGCGAGGGTGGAGCACGAGCAGTACTTC. This translates into CASSAVPNGQDLARVEHEQYF. The chain carries TRBV18 and TRBJ2-7, with D perhaps matching TRBD1 (7 bases). Germline assignment: CDR1 KGHSH and CDR2 LQKENI. There are 21 residues in the CDR3. V lost 5 bases, J lost 5 bases, and 37 bases lay in between.

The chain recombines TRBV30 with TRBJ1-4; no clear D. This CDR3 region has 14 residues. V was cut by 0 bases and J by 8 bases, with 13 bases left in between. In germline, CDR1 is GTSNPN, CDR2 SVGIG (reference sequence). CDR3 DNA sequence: TGTGCCTGGAGTGTACTAGGGTTTCGCGAAAAACTGTTTTTT. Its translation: CAWSVLGFREKLFF. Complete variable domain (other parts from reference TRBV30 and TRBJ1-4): SQTIHQWPATLVQPVGSPLSLECTVEGTSNPNLYWYRQAAGRGLQLLFYSVGIGQISSEVPQNLSASRPQDRQFILSSKKLLLSDSGFYLCAWSVLGFREKLFFGSGTQLSVL.

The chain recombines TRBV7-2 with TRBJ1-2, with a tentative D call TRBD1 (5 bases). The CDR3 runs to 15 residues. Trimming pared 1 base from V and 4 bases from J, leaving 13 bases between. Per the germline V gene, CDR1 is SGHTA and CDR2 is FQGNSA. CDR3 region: CASSLDRRGSYGYTF. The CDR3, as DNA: TGTGCCAGCAGCTTAGACAGGCGGGGGTCCTATGGCTACACCTTC. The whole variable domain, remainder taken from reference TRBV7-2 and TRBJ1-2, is GAGVSQSPSNKVTEKGKDVELRCDPISGHTALYWYRQSLGQGLEFLIYFQGNSAPDKSGLPSDRFSAERTGGSVSTLTIQRTQQEDSAVYLCASSLDRRGSYGYTFGSGTRLTVV.

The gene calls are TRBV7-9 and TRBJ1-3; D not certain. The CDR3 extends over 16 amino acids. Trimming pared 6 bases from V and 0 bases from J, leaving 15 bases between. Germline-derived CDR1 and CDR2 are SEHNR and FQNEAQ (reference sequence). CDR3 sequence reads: CASRHDGESSGNTIYF. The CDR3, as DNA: TGTGCCAGCAGACATGATGGGGAGAGCTCTGGAAACACCATATATTTT.

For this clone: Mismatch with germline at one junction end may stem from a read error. CDR3 DNA sequence: TGTGCCAGCACCCGCGGGAGCTCCTACAAGCAGTACTTC. Translated: CASTRGSSYKQYF. The rearrangement joins TRBV2 to TRBJ2-7; 7 nucleotides align to TRBD2. CDR1 and CDR2 from the germline V gene are SNHLY and FYNNEI. The CDR3 runs to 13 residues.

The CDR3 coding sequence is TGCGCCAGCAGGGACGAAGGGGGGGACAATGAAAAACTGTTTTTT. This translates into CASRDEGGDNEKLFF. The chain has TRBV4-1 and TRBJ1-4, with D perhaps matching TRBD1 (6 bases). Trimming removed 6 bases from V and 5 bases from J, with 16 bases in between. Germline CDR1 and CDR2: MGHRA and YSYEKL. This CDR3 spans 15 amino acids.

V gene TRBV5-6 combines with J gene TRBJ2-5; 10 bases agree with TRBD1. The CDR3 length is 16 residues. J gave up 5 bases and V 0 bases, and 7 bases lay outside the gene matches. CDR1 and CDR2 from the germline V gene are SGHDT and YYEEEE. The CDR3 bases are TGTGCCAGCAGCTTGGGGGGCCGACAGGGGGCTGAGACCCAGTACTTC. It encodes CASSLGGRQGAETQYF.

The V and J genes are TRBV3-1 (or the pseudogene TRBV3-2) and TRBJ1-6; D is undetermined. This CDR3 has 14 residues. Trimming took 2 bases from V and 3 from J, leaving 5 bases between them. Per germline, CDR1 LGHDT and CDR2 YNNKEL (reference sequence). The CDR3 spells CASSQTVYNSPLHF. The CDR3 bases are TGTGCCAGCAGCCAAACAGTCTATAATTCACCCCTCCACTTT.

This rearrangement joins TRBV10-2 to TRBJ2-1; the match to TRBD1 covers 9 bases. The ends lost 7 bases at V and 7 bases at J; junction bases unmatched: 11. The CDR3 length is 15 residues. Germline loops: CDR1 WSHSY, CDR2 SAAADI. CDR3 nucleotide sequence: TGCGCCAGCAACGCCGGGACAGGGAGGAAGAATGAGCAGTTCTTC. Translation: CASNAGTGRKNEQFF.

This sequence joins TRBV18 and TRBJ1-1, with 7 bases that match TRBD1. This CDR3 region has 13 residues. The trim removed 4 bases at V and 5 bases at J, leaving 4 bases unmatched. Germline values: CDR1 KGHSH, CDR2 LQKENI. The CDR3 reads CASSQDRVTEAFF. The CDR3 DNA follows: TGTGCCAGCTCACAAGACAGGGTAACTGAAGCTTTCTTT.

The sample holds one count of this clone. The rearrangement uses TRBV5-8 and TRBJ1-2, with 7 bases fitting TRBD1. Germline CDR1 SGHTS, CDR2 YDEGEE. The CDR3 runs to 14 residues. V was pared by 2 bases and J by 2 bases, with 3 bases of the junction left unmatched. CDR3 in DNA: TGTGCCAGCAGCTTCAGGGGGACCAACTATGGCTACACCTTC. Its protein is CASSFRGTNYGYTF.

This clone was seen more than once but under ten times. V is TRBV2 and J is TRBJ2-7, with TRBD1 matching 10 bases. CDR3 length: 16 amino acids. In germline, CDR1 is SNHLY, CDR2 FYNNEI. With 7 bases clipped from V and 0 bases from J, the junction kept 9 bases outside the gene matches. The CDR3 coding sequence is TGTGCCAGCACCGACCCGGGACAGGGGAGCTCCTACGAGCAGTACTTC. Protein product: CASTDPGQGSSYEQYF.